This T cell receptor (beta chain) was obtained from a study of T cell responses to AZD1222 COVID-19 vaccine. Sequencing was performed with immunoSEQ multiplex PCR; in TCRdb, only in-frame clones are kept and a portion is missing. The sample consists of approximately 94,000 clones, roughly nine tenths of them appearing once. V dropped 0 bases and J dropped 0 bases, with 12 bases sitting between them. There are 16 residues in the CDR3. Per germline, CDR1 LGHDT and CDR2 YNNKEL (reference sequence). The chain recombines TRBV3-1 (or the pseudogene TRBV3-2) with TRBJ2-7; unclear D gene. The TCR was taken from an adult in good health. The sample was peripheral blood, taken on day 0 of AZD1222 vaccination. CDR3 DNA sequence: TGTGCCAGCAGCCAAGATATGACAATGAGCTCCTACGAGCAGTACTTC. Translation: CASSQDMTMSSYEQYF.